Sequencing of this T cell receptor (beta chain) was carried out in a study of blood T cell repertoires in COVID-19. Study in general: The study drew acute and convalescent COVID-19 samples from the United States, Italy and Spain. The cDNA or gDNA used as material had been derived from T cells, B-cell-depleted T cells, or PBMCs.

Per the study methods: Estimates of nucleated cell counts were drawn from the amplification of reference gene primers. Only in-frame clones appear in the TCRdb table, and some are missing; sequencing was by immunoSEQ multiplex PCR. V, J and clone size derive from that table, while D and trimming were established from the DNA sequence. The sample shows about 86,000 clones, more than 75% of them seen only once. Germline V lookup: CDR1 SEHNR, CDR2 FQNEAQ (reference sequence). The CDR3 covers 15 residues. Trimming took off 4 bases at V and 7 bases at J, with 14 bases between the two ends. This clone was detected only a few times.

This chain uses TRBV7-9 with TRBJ1-6; weak D call: TRBD1 (6 bases). This clonotype was sampled from a woman aged 80 or over with acute or convalescent COVID-19. Sequenced: peripheral blood. DNA for the CDR3: TGTGCCAGCAGCTCAGGACAGATTCCAAATTCACCCCTCCACTTT. Amino acids: CASSSGQIPNSPLHF.